This TCR beta chain is from a study of memory CD4+ T cells and cytomegalovirus serostatus. This clone occurred a few times. The antigen is unknown. Looked up from germline, CDR1 is SGHNT and CDR2 is YYREEE (reference sequence). V was trimmed by 3 bases and J by 2 bases, leaving 7 bases between them. CDR3 length: 13 residues. Produced via immunoSEQ multiplex PCR; TCRdb's table is partial and in-frame only. The data contain some 52,000 clones, under 80% of them singletons. Broader study findings: Of approximately 150 reported CMV TCRbeta sequences, about 67 were found in memory CD4+ repertoires.

Single viable CD3+CD4+CD8-CD45RO+ cells were sorted as the memory CD4+ T cells. Serum IgG to CMV pp150, pp28, p38 and p52 defined serostatus. The chain uses TRBV5-4 and TRBJ2-3; D gene ambiguous. The TCR originated in an adult in good health and CMV-seronegative. Sequenced sample: memory CD4+ T cells from blood. CDR3 residues: CASSSLNTDTQYF. The CDR3 coding sequence is TGTGCCAGCAGCTCCCTCAACACAGATACGCAGTATTTT. The entire variable domain, with the rest obtained from reference TRBV5-4 and TRBJ2-3, is as follows: ETGVTQSPTHLIKTRGQQVTLRCSSQSGHNTVSWYQQALGQGPQFIFQYYREEENGRGNFPPRFSGLQFPNYSSELNVNALELDDSALYLCASSSLNTDTQYFGPGTRLTVL.